Listed below are T cell receptor beta chains from one sample, sequenced in a study of control samples from healthy donors and cancer patients. TCRdb's copy holds only in-frame clones and misses some; the assay was immunoSEQ multiplex PCR. The data show hundreds of thousands of clones, about nine tenths seen once. The source material was PBMCs. The source is a man aged 35-49 years with head and neck cancer. Each CDR3 is given with its conserved first and last residue. A D gene is named only where the DNA matches it firmly. Rows may omit the clone size; those that give it use once, few, many or a size class.

D gene: TRBD2; V gene: TRBV5-1; clone size: .; J gene: TRBJ2-1; CDR3 DNA: TGCGCCAGCAGCTTGTCCAGCGGGGGGGCCATTGAGCAGTTCTTC; CDR3 protein: CASSLSSGGAIEQFF
D gene: .; V gene: TRBV28; clone size: .; J gene: TRBJ2-7; CDR3 DNA: TGTGCCAGCAGTCCGTCCTCCCGGGCCCTCTCCTACGAGCAGTACTTC; CDR3 protein: CASSPSSRALSYEQYF
D gene: TRBD1; V gene: TRBV7-2; clone size: .; J gene: TRBJ2-3; CDR3 DNA: TGTGCCAGCAGCCTAGGATGGGGACAGGGGACGCAGTATTTT; CDR3 protein: CASSLGWGQGTQYF
D gene: TRBD1; V gene: TRBV5-6; clone size: .; J gene: TRBJ2-7; CDR3 DNA: TGTGCCAGCAGCCCCAAGCCGACAGGGGGAGGCCACGAGCAGTACTTC; CDR3 protein: CASSPKPTGGGHEQYF
D gene: .; V gene: TRBV2; clone size: .; J gene: TRBJ1-2; CDR3 DNA: TGTGCCGGAGGGAGGGGTGTCGGGGTCGACTATGGCTACACCTTC; CDR3 protein: CAGGRGVGVDYGYTF
D gene: .; V gene: TRBV19; clone size: .; J gene: TRBJ2-7; CDR3 DNA: TGTGCCAGTAGTATACGTAAGGGCCCCTACGAGCAGTACTTC; CDR3 protein: CASSIRKGPYEQYF
D gene: .; V gene: TRBV3-1/TRBV3-2; clone size: .; J gene: TRBJ1-2; CDR3 DNA: TGTGCCAGCAGCCAAGGACAGAGACCTGGGGGATGGTATGGCTACACCTTC; CDR3 protein: CASSQGQRPGGWYGYTF
D gene: TRBD1; V gene: TRBV2; clone size: few; J gene: TRBJ2-7; CDR3 DNA: TGTGCCAGCAGTCCCGGGACAGGGAACAACGAGCAGTACTTC; CDR3 protein: CASSPGTGNNEQYF
D gene: TRBD2; V gene: TRBV4-2; clone size: few; J gene: TRBJ2-1; CDR3 DNA: TGTGCCAGCAGCGAAGAGACTAGCGGGGGTTACAATGAGCAGTTCTTC; CDR3 protein: CASSEETSGGYNEQFF
D gene: .; V gene: TRBV15; clone size: .; J gene: TRBJ1-2; CDR3 DNA: TGTGCCACCAGCAGAGGGGCGGGAAGGGGTCCCTATGGCTACACCTTC; CDR3 protein: CATSRGAGRGPYGYTF